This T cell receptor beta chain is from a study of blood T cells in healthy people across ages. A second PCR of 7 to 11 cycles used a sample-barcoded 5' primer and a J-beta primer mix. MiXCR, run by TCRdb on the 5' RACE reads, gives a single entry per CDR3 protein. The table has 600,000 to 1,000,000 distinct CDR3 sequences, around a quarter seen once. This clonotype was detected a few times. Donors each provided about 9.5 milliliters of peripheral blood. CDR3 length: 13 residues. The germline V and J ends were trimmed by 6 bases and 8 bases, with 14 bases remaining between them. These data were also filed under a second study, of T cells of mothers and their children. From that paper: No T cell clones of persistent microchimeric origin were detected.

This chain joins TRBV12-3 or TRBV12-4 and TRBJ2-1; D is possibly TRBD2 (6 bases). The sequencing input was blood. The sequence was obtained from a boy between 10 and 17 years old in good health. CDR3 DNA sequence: TGTGCCAGCAGCCGACTAGATACCGATGAGCAGTTCTTC. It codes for CASSRLDTDEQFF.